A selection of T cell receptor beta chains follows, all from one sample in a study of blood T cell repertoires in COVID-19. Data came from immunoSEQ multiplex PCR; TCRdb stores just in-frame clones and leaves some out. The table has tens of thousands of clones, around 90% seen once; the top ten hold approximately 4.6%. Material: peripheral blood. These receptors originate from a human donor in a cohort sampled during active COVID-19. Each CDR3 is given with its conserved first and last residue. Fields, in order: CDR3 DNA, CDR3 protein, D gene, V gene, J gene, CDR3 length, clone size. A D gene is named only where the DNA matches it firmly. Not every row has a clone size; where given, it reads once, few, many or a size class.

DNA: TGTGCCAGCAGCAAGTCAGAAGTAGGGGAATGGGTTTTTGGCTACACCTTC
CDR3: CASSKSEVGEWVFGYTF
D: .
V: TRBV5-6
J: TRBJ1-2
length: 17
size: .

DNA: TGTGCCAGCAGTGAAAGACAGTGGGCGGGAGGGCGAGAGACCCAGTACTTC
CDR3: CASSERQWAGGRETQYF
D: TRBD2
V: TRBV6-1
J: TRBJ2-5
length: 17
size: .

DNA: TGCGCCAGCAGCCCCGACAGGGGGCCCACAGATACGCAGTATTTT
CDR3: CASSPDRGPTDTQYF
D: TRBD1
V: TRBV10-1
J: TRBJ2-3
length: 15
size: once

DNA: TGTGCCAGCAGTTTACGAGGGGGGGCATCCGAGCAGTACTTC
CDR3: CASSLRGGASEQYF
D: .
V: TRBV28
J: TRBJ2-7
length: 14
size: .

DNA: TGTGCCAGCAGAGACAGGACAGGGAGCACAGATACGCAGTATTTT
CDR3: CASRDRTGSTDTQYF
D: TRBD1
V: TRBV2
J: TRBJ2-3
length: 15
size: .

DNA: TGTGCCAGCAGTCACAGGGGGGATGGCTACACCTTC
CDR3: CASSHRGDGYTF
D: TRBD1
V: TRBV6-5
J: TRBJ1-2
length: 12
size: .

DNA: TGTGCCAGCAGCCAAGTCGACAGGGGGAACACTGAAGCTTTCTTT
CDR3: CASSQVDRGNTEAFF
D: TRBD1
V: TRBV4-2
J: TRBJ1-1
length: 15
size: .

DNA: TGTGCCAGCAGTACCTACGGACAGGGTGAACAAAACTATGGCTACACCTTC
CDR3: CASSTYGQGEQNYGYTF
D: TRBD1
V: TRBV27
J: TRBJ1-2
length: 17
size: .

DNA: TGTGCCACCAGTGATTCCGGGACAGGGAAGTCCTACGAGCAGTACTTC
CDR3: CATSDSGTGKSYEQYF
D: TRBD1
V: TRBV24-1
J: TRBJ2-7
length: 16
size: .

DNA: TGTGCCAGCTCACGCGTCGGGACAGACTCCTACGAGCAGTACTTC
CDR3: CASSRVGTDSYEQYF
D: TRBD1
V: TRBV18
J: TRBJ2-7
length: 15
size: .

DNA: TGTGCCAGCAGCGTAGGTTCGCGGCAAGAGACCCAGTACTTC
CDR3: CASSVGSRQETQYF
D: .
V: TRBV9
J: TRBJ2-5
length: 14
size: once

DNA: TGTGCCAGCAGCTTACTGCAGGACAGGGATGAGCAGTTCTTC
CDR3: CASSLLQDRDEQFF
D: TRBD1
V: TRBV7-9
J: TRBJ2-1
length: 14
size: .

DNA: TGTGCCAGCAGCTTGGGGCTAGCGGGAGGGCCTAACACCGGGGAGCTGTTTTTT
CDR3: CASSLGLAGGPNTGELFF
D: TRBD2
V: TRBV5-5
J: TRBJ2-2
length: 18
size: .

DNA: TGTGCCAGCACCCGACAGGGCGAGCAGTACTTC
CDR3: CASTRQGEQYF
D: TRBD1
V: TRBV6-5
J: TRBJ2-7
length: 11
size: .

DNA: TGTGCCAGCAGTTGGGGTGGGACAGCGAACACTGAAGCTTTCTTT
CDR3: CASSWGGTANTEAFF
D: TRBD1
V: TRBV25-1
J: TRBJ1-1
length: 15
size: .

DNA: TGTGCCAGCAGTTTAAGCGGACGTTCCCCCTACGAGCAGTACTTC
CDR3: CASSLSGRSPYEQYF
D: .
V: TRBV27
J: TRBJ2-7
length: 15
size: once

DNA: TGTGCCAGCAGTTCCCACGGACAGGGGAACACTGAAGCTTTCTTT
CDR3: CASSSHGQGNTEAFF
D: TRBD1
V: TRBV27
J: TRBJ1-1
length: 15
size: .

DNA: TGTGCCAGCAGCCCCTTCGCCCGTCAGGGGACCCAGTACTTC
CDR3: CASSPFARQGTQYF
D: .
V: TRBV3-1/TRBV3-2
J: TRBJ2-5
length: 14
size: .

DNA: TGCGCCAGCAGCTTGAGTGAAGCGGGAGCCAAAAACATTCAGTACTTC
CDR3: CASSLSEAGAKNIQYF
D: .
V: TRBV5-1
J: TRBJ2-4
length: 16
size: .

DNA: TGTGCCAGCAGTGAAAATAATGACAGCTCCTACGAGCAGTACTTC
CDR3: CASSENNDSSYEQYF
D: .
V: TRBV6-1
J: TRBJ2-7
length: 15
size: .

DNA: TGCGCCAGCTCCCGGGGACAGGAAACGAACACTGAAGCTTTCTTT
CDR3: CASSRGQETNTEAFF
D: TRBD1
V: TRBV4-3
J: TRBJ1-1
length: 15
size: .

DNA: TGTGCCAGCAGCCGGGCCGAGGGAGCTTTCTTT
CDR3: CASSRAEGAFF
D: .
V: TRBV12-3/TRBV12-4
J: TRBJ1-1
length: 11
size: .

DNA: TGCGCCAGCAGTGAGTCCACTACACAGACCCAGTACTTC
CDR3: CASSESTTQTQYF
D: .
V: TRBV10-1
J: TRBJ2-5
length: 13
size: .

DNA: TGTGCCAGCCAGGGATCTCAGGGCCAAAATCAGCCCCAGCATTTT
CDR3: CASQGSQGQNQPQHF
D: .
V: TRBV2
J: TRBJ1-5
length: 15
size: .

DNA: TGTGCCAGCAGCTTAGGCGGCCAGAACACTGAAGCTTTCTTT
CDR3: CASSLGGQNTEAFF
D: .
V: TRBV7-2
J: TRBJ1-1
length: 14
size: .

DNA: TGTGCCACAGAGCGGTTGAACACTGAAGCTTTCTTT
CDR3: CATERLNTEAFF
D: .
V: TRBV7-8
J: TRBJ1-1
length: 12
size: few

DNA: TGTGCCAGCAGCTTAGGGCTAGCGAATAACGAGCAGTACTTC
CDR3: CASSLGLANNEQYF
D: .
V: TRBV11-2
J: TRBJ2-7
length: 14
size: .

DNA: TGTGCCAGCAGCTTGGCCCGGGGGTCCTTTCAAGAGACCCAGTACTTC
CDR3: CASSLARGSFQETQYF
D: .
V: TRBV5-4
J: TRBJ2-5
length: 16
size: .

DNA: TGTGCCAGCAGCTTTGTGACAGGGGGAACCGGGGAGCTGTTTTTT
CDR3: CASSFVTGGTGELFF
D: TRBD1
V: TRBV7-9
J: TRBJ2-2
length: 15
size: .

DNA: TGTGCCAGCAGCTTAGCGCCACAGTTTAATGAGCAGTTCTTC
CDR3: CASSLAPQFNEQFF
D: .
V: TRBV7-8
J: TRBJ2-1
length: 14
size: .

DNA: TGTGCCAGCAGCCAGAGTGATCGGGCGGGGCTACGCGAGCAGTACTTC
CDR3: CASSQSDRAGLREQYF
D: .
V: TRBV7-8
J: TRBJ2-7
length: 16
size: .

DNA: TGTGCCAGCAGGGAAAGCGGGGATACGCAGTATTTT
CDR3: CASRESGDTQYF
D: .
V: TRBV2
J: TRBJ2-3
length: 12
size: once

DNA: TGTGCCAGCAGCTTAGGCGACGACAGGGCCTACGAGCAGTACTTC
CDR3: CASSLGDDRAYEQYF
D: TRBD1
V: TRBV13
J: TRBJ2-7
length: 15
size: few

DNA: TGTGCCAGCTCACCAGGCAAGAACTATCAAGAGACCCAGTACTTC
CDR3: CASSPGKNYQETQYF
D: .
V: TRBV18
J: TRBJ2-5
length: 15
size: .

DNA: TGTGCCAGCAGCTTACTGCCCAGGGCGGGACGGGGACTTAGCACAGATACGCAGTATTTT
CDR3: CASSLLPRAGRGLSTDTQYF
D: .
V: TRBV7-3
J: TRBJ2-3
length: 20
size: .

DNA: TGCAGTGCTAGTGGGACTATGGGGTACAATGAGCAGTTCTTC
CDR3: CSASGTMGYNEQFF
D: TRBD2
V: TRBV20-1
J: TRBJ2-1
length: 14
size: .

DNA: TGTGCCAGCCAACGGGGACAGAACACTGAAGCTTTCTTT
CDR3: CASQRGQNTEAFF
D: .
V: TRBV7-8
J: TRBJ1-1
length: 13
size: .

DNA: TGTGCCAGTAGTCCTCCTCAGGAACCGGTCGAGCAGTACTTC
CDR3: CASSPPQEPVEQYF
D: .
V: TRBV19
J: TRBJ2-7
length: 14
size: .

DNA: TGTGCCAGCAACAGGGTCAACTCTGCCACACGCTCTGGGGCCAACGTCCTGACTTTC
CDR3: CASNRVNSATRSGANVLTF
D: .
V: TRBV2
J: TRBJ2-6
length: 19
size: .

DNA: TGTGCCAGCAGAGACGGGACAGGGGCGTTCTATGGCTACACCTTC
CDR3: CASRDGTGAFYGYTF
D: TRBD1
V: TRBV2
J: TRBJ1-2
length: 15
size: .

DNA: TGTGCCAGCAGTGACGGGACAGGGGCCTACAATGAGCAGTTCTTC
CDR3: CASSDGTGAYNEQFF
D: TRBD1
V: TRBV6-1
J: TRBJ2-1
length: 15
size: .

DNA: TGCAGCGTTGAACAGAGGGGGGAGCTGTTTTTT
CDR3: CSVEQRGELFF
D: .
V: TRBV29-1
J: TRBJ2-2
length: 11
size: .

DNA: TGTGCCAGCAGCCAAGATCTTAGGACAGGGAGAGTCTTC
CDR3: CASSQDLRTGRVF
D: TRBD1
V: TRBV4-2
J: TRBJ2-1
length: 13
size: few